These T cell receptor beta chains were read from a single sample in a study of OX40 agonist ivuxolimab in advanced cancers. TCRdb's copy holds only in-frame clones and misses some; the assay was immunoSEQ multiplex PCR. Here the sample spans tens of thousands of clones, around 90% being singletons. The starting material was CD4+ or CD8+ T cells sorted from blood, obtained in a trial of the OX40 agonist ivuxolimab. These TCRs come from an adult with an advanced solid tumor such as melanoma, head and neck, liver or kidney cancer. The CDR3 runs from the conserved cysteine through the conserved F or W. Each record gives: CDR3 protein, clone size, CDR3 length, V gene, J gene. Not all rows give a size; the values are once, few, many and, for expanded clones, a class.

cdr3_aa: CASSYGGDISNEQFF; clone_size: NA; cdr3_length: 15; v_call: TRBV6-5; j_call: TRBJ2-1
cdr3_aa: CAIISPAANTIYF; clone_size: NA; cdr3_length: 13; v_call: TRBV10-3; j_call: TRBJ1-3
cdr3_aa: CASSEEGNEQYF; clone_size: NA; cdr3_length: 12; v_call: TRBV2; j_call: TRBJ2-7
cdr3_aa: CASSPIGNTEAFF; clone_size: NA; cdr3_length: 13; v_call: TRBV5-6; j_call: TRBJ1-1
cdr3_aa: CASSLQGMNTEAFF; clone_size: NA; cdr3_length: 14; v_call: TRBV28; j_call: TRBJ1-1
cdr3_aa: CASSARDAKRTQYF; clone_size: NA; cdr3_length: 14; v_call: TRBV19; j_call: TRBJ2-5
cdr3_aa: CASSSSPTSGRTYNEQFF; clone_size: NA; cdr3_length: 18; v_call: TRBV11-2; j_call: TRBJ2-1
cdr3_aa: CSAKGASPYNEQFF; clone_size: NA; cdr3_length: 14; v_call: TRBV29-1; j_call: TRBJ2-1
cdr3_aa: CASSFRVSYEQYF; clone_size: NA; cdr3_length: 13; v_call: TRBV6-5; j_call: TRBJ2-7
cdr3_aa: CASSLIPSGDMNTEAFF; clone_size: NA; cdr3_length: 17; v_call: TRBV7-8; j_call: TRBJ1-1
cdr3_aa: CASSFPTGSGYTF; clone_size: NA; cdr3_length: 13; v_call: TRBV7-9; j_call: TRBJ1-2
cdr3_aa: CATKELRLGVYTEAFF; clone_size: NA; cdr3_length: 16; v_call: TRBV19; j_call: TRBJ1-1
cdr3_aa: CASSVEGLADYNEQFF; clone_size: NA; cdr3_length: 16; v_call: TRBV9; j_call: TRBJ2-1
cdr3_aa: CASSPAPGPWREETQYF; clone_size: NA; cdr3_length: 17; v_call: TRBV5-6; j_call: TRBJ2-5
cdr3_aa: CASSSDRDLNTGELFF; clone_size: once; cdr3_length: 16; v_call: TRBV5-5; j_call: TRBJ2-2
cdr3_aa: CASSLGGGSYF; clone_size: NA; cdr3_length: 11; v_call: TRBV28; j_call: TRBJ2-7
cdr3_aa: CASSPVPSDEKLFF; clone_size: NA; cdr3_length: 14; v_call: TRBV5-4; j_call: TRBJ1-4
cdr3_aa: CASSFGRSTDTQYF; clone_size: NA; cdr3_length: 14; v_call: TRBV28; j_call: TRBJ2-3
cdr3_aa: CASSPRETQYF; clone_size: NA; cdr3_length: 11; v_call: TRBV28; j_call: TRBJ2-5
cdr3_aa: CASSFPQSYNEQFF; clone_size: NA; cdr3_length: 14; v_call: TRBV7-2; j_call: TRBJ2-1
cdr3_aa: CASSLWAGNQPQHF; clone_size: NA; cdr3_length: 14; v_call: TRBV6-5; j_call: TRBJ1-5
cdr3_aa: CASSILAVSYNEQFF; clone_size: NA; cdr3_length: 15; v_call: TRBV19; j_call: TRBJ2-1
cdr3_aa: CASSRTDRSITYEQYF; clone_size: NA; cdr3_length: 16; v_call: TRBV7-9; j_call: TRBJ2-7
cdr3_aa: CASSHSLTWEQFF; clone_size: NA; cdr3_length: 13; v_call: TRBV4-2; j_call: TRBJ2-1
cdr3_aa: CASTRGGGVGNEQFF; clone_size: few; cdr3_length: 15; v_call: TRBV9; j_call: TRBJ2-1
cdr3_aa: CASSFGGNTEAFF; clone_size: NA; cdr3_length: 13; v_call: TRBV27; j_call: TRBJ1-1
cdr3_aa: CASSRYASVQEKLFF; clone_size: NA; cdr3_length: 15; v_call: TRBV5-4; j_call: TRBJ1-4
cdr3_aa: CASSRTAEAFF; clone_size: NA; cdr3_length: 11; v_call: TRBV7-2; j_call: TRBJ1-1
cdr3_aa: CASSFVGRFWAGTDTQYF; clone_size: NA; cdr3_length: 18; v_call: TRBV28; j_call: TRBJ2-3
cdr3_aa: CASSLDNTQYF; clone_size: NA; cdr3_length: 11; v_call: TRBV9; j_call: TRBJ2-5
cdr3_aa: CASSYSGTGLAEAFF; clone_size: NA; cdr3_length: 15; v_call: TRBV6-5; j_call: TRBJ1-1
cdr3_aa: CASSLGLLTDTQYF; clone_size: NA; cdr3_length: 14; v_call: TRBV27; j_call: TRBJ2-3
cdr3_aa: CASSSGIWNTGELFF; clone_size: NA; cdr3_length: 15; v_call: TRBV6-5; j_call: TRBJ2-2
cdr3_aa: CASSDSSPSYEQYF; clone_size: once; cdr3_length: 14; v_call: TRBV5-6; j_call: TRBJ2-7
cdr3_aa: CASSSITTPGSLYEQYF; clone_size: once; cdr3_length: 17; v_call: TRBV5-4; j_call: TRBJ2-7
cdr3_aa: CASSMGGGETQYF; clone_size: NA; cdr3_length: 13; v_call: TRBV19; j_call: TRBJ2-5
cdr3_aa: CASSSDRRESTEAFF; clone_size: NA; cdr3_length: 15; v_call: TRBV28; j_call: TRBJ1-1
cdr3_aa: CASSLVGRSTDTQYF; clone_size: NA; cdr3_length: 15; v_call: TRBV11-2; j_call: TRBJ2-3
cdr3_aa: CASSLVAGDLGANVLTF; clone_size: once; cdr3_length: 17; v_call: TRBV7-2; j_call: TRBJ2-6
cdr3_aa: CASSTSTGGDGYTF; clone_size: NA; cdr3_length: 14; v_call: TRBV28; j_call: TRBJ1-2
cdr3_aa: CASSLGGRAPHEQFF; clone_size: NA; cdr3_length: 15; v_call: TRBV5-6; j_call: TRBJ2-1
cdr3_aa: CASSATSLYQPQHF; clone_size: NA; cdr3_length: 14; v_call: TRBV28; j_call: TRBJ1-5
cdr3_aa: CASSDSLTYNEQFF; clone_size: NA; cdr3_length: 14; v_call: TRBV27; j_call: TRBJ2-1
cdr3_aa: CASSFGQGYEQYF; clone_size: NA; cdr3_length: 13; v_call: TRBV27; j_call: TRBJ2-7
cdr3_aa: CASSGLARNEQFF; clone_size: NA; cdr3_length: 13; v_call: TRBV27; j_call: TRBJ2-1
cdr3_aa: CASSLETSGTGELFF; clone_size: NA; cdr3_length: 15; v_call: TRBV7-2; j_call: TRBJ2-2
cdr3_aa: CASSEGTHQETQYF; clone_size: NA; cdr3_length: 14; v_call: TRBV2; j_call: TRBJ2-5
cdr3_aa: CASSDRAGPDTQYF; clone_size: NA; cdr3_length: 14; v_call: TRBV7-2; j_call: TRBJ2-3